One sample yielded the 30 T cell receptor beta chains listed below, sequenced in a study of blood T cell repertoires in COVID-19. Assay used: immunoSEQ multiplex PCR; TCRdb lists only in-frame clones, some missing. The sample has about 150,000 clones; about 80% are singletons. Sequencing was done on a sample of peripheral blood. The source of these receptors is an older woman with acute or convalescent COVID-19.

The chain recombines TRBV4-1 with TRBJ1-1; 10 bases line up with TRBD1. CDR3 length: 19 residues. Germline trimming cut 6 bases from V and 1 base from J; bases unmatched to any gene: 17. From germline, CDR1 is MGHRA and CDR2 YSYEKL. CDR3 sequence (DNA): TGCGCCAGCAGGAGCCGGGACAGGGGCCTACGGTGGACGAACACTGAAGCTTTCTTT. It is translated as CASRSRDRGLRWTNTEAFF.

This rearrangement joins TRBV7-6 to TRBJ2-1, with D tentatively TRBD2 (5 bases). The germline V gene encodes CDR1 SGHVS and CDR2 FNYEAQ. V lost 8 bases and J 4 bases, leaving 15 bases between the germline ends. The CDR3 consists of 14 residues. In nucleotides, the CDR3 is TGTGCCAGCGTACACTCACGGGGTTACAATGAGCAGTTCTTC. This translates into CASVHSRGYNEQFF.

J is TRBJ1-3 and V is TRBV6-5; D gene unclear. Germline V CDR1 and CDR2: MNHEY, SVGAGI. This CDR3 has 15 amino acids. Trimming removed 4 bases from V and 1 base from J, with 11 bases in between. CDR3 sequence reads: CASSSPGGSGNTIYF. The CDR3 DNA is TGTGCCAGCAGTTCCCCGGGTGGGTCTGGAAACACCATATATTTT.

This clone was picked up one time. The chain uses TRBV5-1 and TRBJ1-5; D not certain. Trimming cost V 0 bases and J 8 bases, with 18 bases left between them. There are 16 residues in the CDR3. Germline V gene data show CDR1 as SGHRS and CDR2 as YFSETQ. CDR3 sequence reads: CASSLGPGTRWEPQHF. In nucleotides, the CDR3 is TGCGCCAGCAGCTTGGGCCCGGGAACCCGTTGGGAGCCCCAGCATTTT.

V and J are TRBV19 and TRBJ1-2; D may be TRBD1 (6 bases). Germline CDR1 reads LNHDA; CDR2 reads SQIVND (reference sequence). The CDR3 is made up of 14 amino acids. V was trimmed by 5 bases and J by 0 bases, leaving 10 bases between them. Written as DNA, the CDR3 is TGTGCCAGTAGTCCCCAGGGGACTAACTATGGCTACACCTTC. Translation gives CASSPQGTNYGYTF. Variable domain in full (rest from reference TRBV19 and TRBJ1-2): DGGITQSPKYLFRKEGQNVTLSCEQNLNHDAMYWYRQDPGQGLRLIYYSQIVNDFQKGDIAEGYSVSREKKESFPLTVTSAQKNPTAFYLCASSPQGTNYGYTFGSGTRLTVV.

This rearrangement joins TRBV5-1 to TRBJ2-7; TRBD1 matches 12 bases. This CDR3 is 15 amino acids long. V lost 2 bases, J lost 5 bases, and 5 bases stayed unmatched. Germline loops: CDR1 SGHRS, CDR2 YFSETQ. CDR3: CASSFTGTGGNEQYF. CDR3 nucleotides: TGCGCCAGCAGCTTTACTGGGACAGGGGGCAACGAGCAGTACTTC.

In its sample, this clone was seen many times. The chain couples TRBV4-1 to TRBJ1-1; 8 bases fit TRBD1. CDR1 is MGHRA and CDR2 is YSYEKL in the germline V gene. The CDR3 extends over 18 amino acids. V gave up 0 bases and J gave up 4 bases; unmatched junction bases: 13. The chain's CDR3 is CASSQELYQGAGITEAFF. CDR3 in DNA: TGCGCCAGCAGCCAAGAGCTCTATCAGGGGGCAGGTATCACTGAAGCTTTCTTT.

This clone appeared once. The chain uses TRBV18 and TRBJ1-6; 8 bases are shared with TRBD1. Germline V gives CDR1 KGHSH, CDR2 LQKENI. With V trimmed by 3 bases and J by 5 bases, 6 bases remained unmatched. The CDR3 has 16 amino acids. CDR3 residues: CASSPGTQGDNSPLHF. The CDR3 nucleotides read TGTGCCAGCTCACCTGGGACACAGGGGGATAATTCACCCCTCCACTTT.

The rearrangement links TRBV7-2 to TRBJ2-7; the match to TRBD2 covers 7 bases. The germline V gene has CDR1 SGHTA and CDR2 FQGNSA. The length of the CDR3 is 15 residues. The V gene end was trimmed by 3 bases and the J gene end by 3 bases; junction bases not matched to a gene: 8. The CDR3 bases are TGTGCCAGCAGCTTCGCGGGAGATAAGGGCTACGAGCAGTACTTC. It is translated as CASSFAGDKGYEQYF.

The chain recombines TRBV12-3 or TRBV12-4 with TRBJ2-4; D possibly corresponds to TRBD2 (6 bases). This CDR3 is 13 amino acids long. V was pared by 2 bases and J by 8 bases, with 10 bases between. The CDR3: CASSLQGGYIQYF. The CDR3 bases are TGTGCCAGCAGTTTACAGGGAGGATACATTCAGTACTTC.

V gene TRBV6-5 combines with J gene TRBJ2-7, with D perhaps TRBD1 (7 bases). Looked up from germline, CDR1 is MNHEY and CDR2 is SVGAGI. The CDR3 runs 14 residues. Trimming pared 6 bases from V and 2 bases from J, leaving 14 bases between. CDR3 loop: CASRGGTEPYEQYV. The CDR3 coding sequence is TGTGCCAGCAGGGGCGGGACAGAGCCCTACGAGCAGTACGTC.

V gene TRBV19 combines with J gene TRBJ2-5, with a possible D match to TRBD1 (5 bases). This CDR3 region has 13 residues. The V gene lost 3 bases and the J gene lost 5 bases, with 10 bases spanning the gap. Germline V gene lookup returns CDR1 LNHDA and CDR2 SQIVND (reference sequence). The CDR3 DNA sequence: TGTGCCAGTAGTATCCCAGGGCTGGAGACCCAGTACTTC. Translation: CASSIPGLETQYF.

The chain links TRBV6-1 to TRBJ2-7; 11 bases are a match to TRBD1. In germline, CDR1 is MNHNS, CDR2 SASEGT. Trimming cost V 2 bases and J 10 bases; bases outside gene matches: 4. The CDR3 totals 13 residues. CDR3 residues: CASSEWTGGAQYV. The CDR3 DNA is TGTGCCAGCAGTGAATGGACAGGGGGCGCACAGTACGTC.

This sequence joins TRBV3-1 (or the pseudogene TRBV3-2) and TRBJ1-3; a weak D match, TRBD1 (5 bases). Germline V CDR1 and CDR2: LGHDT, YNNKEL (reference sequence). This CDR3 has 14 residues. V dropped 3 bases and J dropped 1 base, with 7 bases sitting between them. CDR3 region: CASSQQGSGNTIYF. CDR3 coding DNA: TGTGCCAGCAGCCAGCAGGGTTCTGGAAACACCATATATTTT.

This chain uses TRBV18 with TRBJ2-7, with 10 bases that match TRBD1. Germline V gene lookup returns CDR1 KGHSH and CDR2 LQKENI. V lost 0 bases, J lost 6 bases, and 5 bases stayed unmatched. The CDR3 length is 15 residues. The CDR3 region has the DNA TGTGCCAGCTCACCACCCTCAGACAGGGGGCGCGAGCAGTACTTC. Amino acids: CASSPPSDRGREQYF.

V is TRBV3-1 (or the pseudogene TRBV3-2) and J is TRBJ1-2; 10 nucleotides align to TRBD1. CDR1 LGHDT and CDR2 YNNKEL come from the germline V gene (reference sequence). The CDR3 contains 14 residues. The junction had 5 bases not matched to a gene; V was cut back by 4 bases and J by 6 bases. In DNA, the CDR3 is TGTGCCAGCAGCCCCCGGGACAGGGGAAATGGCTACACCTTC. It translates to CASSPRDRGNGYTF.

Regarding this clone: Different DNA sequences within this sample yield the same CDR3. The V gene is TRBV9, the J gene TRBJ1-3; D may be TRBD1 (5 bases). V was clipped by 3 bases and J by 0 bases, with 10 bases between them. Germline CDR1 and CDR2: SGDLS and YYNGEE. The CDR3 loop spans 15 amino acids. The CDR3 sequence is CASSADSSSGNTIYF. As DNA, the CDR3 is TGTGCCAGCAGCGCCGACAGCTCCTCTGGAAACACCATATATTTT.

This clone occurred a few times. The gene calls are TRBV7-9 and TRBJ2-2; perhaps TRBD2 as D (6 bases). Germline lookup yields CDR1 SEHNR and CDR2 FQNEAQ (reference sequence). Trimming took 8 bases from V and 1 from J, leaving 23 bases between them. The CDR3 runs to 18 residues. This chain's CDR3 is CASGTVVGLAKNTGELFF. The CDR3 DNA is TGTGCCAGCGGGACGGTTGTAGGTCTAGCGAAGAACACCGGGGAGCTGTTTTTT.

The CDR3: CASSPAPGPTEAFF. The CDR3 region has the DNA TGTGCCAGCTCACCGGCGCCAGGGCCCACTGAAGCTTTCTTT. V gene TRBV18 combines with J gene TRBJ1-1, with D possibly matching TRBD1 (5 bases). V was trimmed by 3 bases and J by 4 bases, leaving 12 bases between them. CDR1 is KGHSH and CDR2 is LQKENI in the germline V gene. This CDR3 has 14 amino acids.

The V gene is TRBV9, the J gene TRBJ1-3; tentative D call: TRBD1 (6 bases). V was pared by 4 bases and J by 0 bases, with 11 bases between. Germline CDR1 reads SGDLS; CDR2 reads YYNGEE. The CDR3 consists of 15 residues. CDR3 nucleotide sequence: TGTGCCAGCAGCCACCCACAGGGCTCTGGAAACACCATATATTTT. Its translation is CASSHPQGSGNTIYF.

This chain joins TRBV19 and TRBJ2-7; perhaps TRBD1 as D (5 bases). The germline V gene has CDR1 LNHDA and CDR2 SQIVND (reference sequence). Trimming pared 6 bases from V and 4 bases from J, leaving 16 bases between. The length of the CDR3 is 14 residues. The CDR3 DNA sequence: TGTGCCAGTAGGAGAGACAGTATGGGGTACGAGCAGTACTTC. Its translation: CASRRDSMGYEQYF.

The chain recombines TRBV5-1 with TRBJ2-2; TRBD2 might be the D (5 bases). CDR1 and CDR2 (germline): SGHRS, YFSETQ. This CDR3 contains 15 residues. V lost 0 bases and J 1 base, leaving 7 bases between the germline ends. The CDR3 nucleotides are TGCGCCAGCAGCTTGGAGGCGGGGAACACCGGGGAGCTGTTTTTT. This sequence encodes CASSLEAGNTGELFF.

The V and J genes are TRBV19 and TRBJ1-1; D remains ambiguous. Germline-derived CDR1 and CDR2 are LNHDA and SQIVND (reference sequence). CDR3 length: 13 residues. V was pared by 3 bases and J by 4 bases, with 9 bases between. The DNA for the CDR3 is TGTGCCAGTAGTATCGGGTCGAGCACTGAAGCTTTCTTT. This encodes CASSIGSSTEAFF.

V and J are TRBV15 and TRBJ2-5, with 13 bases aligning to TRBD2. V shed 5 bases and J 0 bases; nucleotides not matched to a gene: 15. The CDR3 totals 20 residues. Germline-derived CDR1 and CDR2 are LNHNV and YYDKDF (reference sequence). Here the CDR3 DNA reads TGTGCCACCAGCCAAGACCTCCCCCAGGGACTAGCGGGGTACCAAGAGACCCAGTACTTC. Residues: CATSQDLPQGLAGYQETQYF.

The rearrangement joins TRBV12-3 or TRBV12-4 to TRBJ2-2, with 8 nucleotides matching TRBD1. The V gene end was trimmed by 6 bases and the J gene end by 6 bases; junction bases not matched to a gene: 3. This CDR3 is 13 amino acids long. As DNA, the CDR3 is TGTGCCAGCAGGAAACAGGGGGCCGGGGAGCTGTTTTTT. Its protein is CASRKQGAGELFF.

This rearrangement joins TRBV7-2 to TRBJ1-1; D unclear. This CDR3 contains 13 residues. Trimming took 3 bases from V and 10 from J, leaving 15 bases between them. Looked up from germline, CDR1 is SGHTA and CDR2 is FQGNSA. The CDR3 region is CASSFEFRGVAFF. CDR3 sequence (DNA): TGTGCCAGCAGCTTTGAATTCCGAGGAGTAGCTTTCTTT.

The chain uses TRBV6-4 and TRBJ1-2, with unresolved D. Between the trimmed V and J ends, which lost 9 bases and 2 bases, there was a span of 13 bases. Germline V gene data show CDR1 as MRHNA and CDR2 as SNTAGT. The CDR3 contains 13 residues. The CDR3 coding sequence is TGTGCCAGTAGCCCCGAAGAGAACTATGGCTACACCTTC. Protein product: CASSPEENYGYTF.

V is TRBV2 and J is TRBJ1-6, with D maybe TRBD1 (5 bases). The length of the CDR3 is 13 residues. Germline CDR1 and CDR2: SNHLY and FYNNEI. V lost 7 bases and J 3 bases, leaving 7 bases between the germline ends. The CDR3, as DNA: TGTGCCAGCACGGGGGACTATAATTCACCCCTCCACTTT. Its translation is CASTGDYNSPLHF.

This rearrangement joins TRBV3-1 (or the pseudogene TRBV3-2) to TRBJ2-7, with TRBD1 as a possible D gene (5 bases). The CDR3 sequence is 15 residues long. V was cut by 1 base and J by 0 bases, with 10 bases left in between. CDR1 is LGHDT, CDR2 YNNKEL, per germline (reference sequence). CDR3 region: CASSQAGRSSYEQYF. The CDR3 DNA is TGTGCCAGCAGCCAAGCAGGGCGGAGCTCCTACGAGCAGTACTTC.

The genes are TRBV6-6 and TRBJ2-2; D perhaps matches TRBD1 (5 bases). The germline CDR1 and CDR2 sequences are MNHNY and SVGAGI (reference sequence). The CDR3 totals 15 residues. Trimming pared 5 bases from V and 0 bases from J, leaving 10 bases between. Here the CDR3 reads CASSKDTSNTGELFF. The CDR3 DNA reads TGTGCCAGCAGTAAGGACACATCGAACACCGGGGAGCTGTTTTTT.